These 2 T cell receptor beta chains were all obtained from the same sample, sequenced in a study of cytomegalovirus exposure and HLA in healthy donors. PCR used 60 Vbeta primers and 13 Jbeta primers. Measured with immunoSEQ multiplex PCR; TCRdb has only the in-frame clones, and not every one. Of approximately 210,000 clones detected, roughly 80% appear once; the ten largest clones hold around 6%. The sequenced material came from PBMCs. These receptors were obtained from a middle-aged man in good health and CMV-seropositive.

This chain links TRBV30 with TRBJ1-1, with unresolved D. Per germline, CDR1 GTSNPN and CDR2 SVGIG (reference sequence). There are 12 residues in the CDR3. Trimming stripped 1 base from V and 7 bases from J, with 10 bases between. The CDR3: CAWSGGLHEAFF. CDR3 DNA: TGTGCCTGGAGTGGCGGGCTTCATGAAGCTTTCTTT.

CDR3 bases: TGTGCCAGCAGTGAATGGCAGGCCGCAGATACGCAGTATTTT. It codes for CASSEWQAADTQYF. The J gene is TRBJ2-3, the V gene TRBV6-1; no reliable D call. There are 14 residues in the CDR3. The ends were cut back, 2 bases at V and 4 bases at J, with 10 bases in the middle. Germline V gene lookup returns CDR1 MNHNS and CDR2 SASEGT.